These 32 T cell receptor beta chains share one sample of origin, sequenced in a study of blood T cell repertoires in COVID-19. Only in-frame clones appear in the TCRdb table, and some are missing; sequencing was by immunoSEQ multiplex PCR. Among nearly 65,000 clones listed, around 84% were seen once. The sequencing sample was made of peripheral blood. These receptor sequences come from a human donor in a cohort sampled during active COVID-19.

The rearrangement uses TRBV9 and TRBJ1-6; perhaps TRBD1 as D (6 bases). Trimming left V 4 bases short and J 10 bases short, with 15 bases between. The CDR3 runs to 14 residues. Germline V CDR1 and CDR2: SGDLS, YYNGEE. The CDR3 coding sequence is TGTGCCAGCAGCTCCTGGGGGGGCAGCTCACCCCTCCACTTT. Its translation is CASSSWGGSSPLHF.

The chain employs TRBV27 and TRBJ2-7; D unresolved. Germline V gene sequence: CDR1 MNHEY, CDR2 SMNVEV (reference sequence). V lost 5 bases, J lost 12 bases, and 20 bases lay in between. The CDR3 sequence is 13 residues long. The CDR3 sequence is CASSASYPNALYF. The CDR3 nucleotides read TGTGCCAGCAGTGCCTCCTACCCCAACGCCCTGTACTTC.

This clone turned up a few times. V is TRBV5-4 and J is TRBJ2-7; D possibly corresponds to TRBD2 (6 bases). CDR3 length equals 12 residues. The V end lost 0 bases, the J end lost 5 bases, and 6 bases lay between the germline ends. Looked up from germline, CDR1 is SGHNT and CDR2 is YYREEE (reference sequence). CDR3 coding DNA: TGTGCCAGCAGCTTGGGGGGGGACGAGCAGTACTTC. Protein: CASSLGGDEQYF. The full variable domain, with the rest looked up from reference TRBV5-4 and TRBJ2-7, is ETGVTQSPTHLIKTRGQQVTLRCSSQSGHNTVSWYQQALGQGPQFIFQYYREEENGRGNFPPRFSGLQFPNYSSELNVNALELDDSALYLCASSLGGDEQYFGPGTRLTVT.

The chain carries TRBV28 and TRBJ1-2; 8 bases map to TRBD1. CDR1 MDHEN and CDR2 SYDVKM come from the germline V gene. The CDR3 sequence is 14 residues long. The ends lost 2 bases at V and 7 bases at J; junction bases unmatched: 6. The CDR3 coding sequence is TGTGCCAGCAGTTTACACGGACAGGGTAGTGGCTACACCTTC. Protein sequence: CASSLHGQGSGYTF.

The chain joins TRBV4-3 to TRBJ2-1; 13 nucleotides line up with TRBD2. The trim removed 4 bases at V and 2 bases at J, leaving 5 bases unmatched. The CDR3 sequence is 17 residues long. The germline V gene has CDR1 LGHNA and CDR2 YSLEER. The CDR3 loop reads CASSRLAGGLAYNEQFF. The CDR3 bases are TGCGCCAGCAGCCGACTAGCGGGAGGACTCGCCTACAATGAGCAGTTCTTC.

The gene calls are TRBV12-3 or TRBV12-4 and TRBJ2-7, with a possible D match to TRBD1 (6 bases). The CDR3 spans 13 residues. V was shortened by 1 base and J by 4 bases, with 8 bases between the two germline ends. In DNA, the CDR3 is TGTGCCAGCAGTTTAGGGGACATATACGAGCAGTACTTC. This translates into CASSLGDIYEQYF.

This clone came up once. This chain uses TRBV19 with TRBJ2-3; TRBD1 matches 8 bases. CDR1 LNHDA and CDR2 SQIVND come from the germline V gene (reference sequence). The CDR3 consists of 15 residues. After removal of 5 bases from V and 7 bases from J, the junction contained 11 bases not matched to a gene. The CDR3 loop reads CASSPRQGASYTQYF. The CDR3 DNA is TGTGCCAGTAGTCCTCGTCAGGGGGCATCATATACGCAGTATTTT.

The rearrangement links TRBV6-2 or TRBV6-3 to TRBJ1-5; perhaps TRBD1 as D (5 bases). The germline V and J ends were trimmed by 6 bases and 2 bases, with 23 bases remaining between them. The germline V gene has CDR1 MNHEY and CDR2 SVGEGT. The CDR3 runs 18 residues. CDR3 DNA: TGTGCCAGCAGCAGACGGGACTCTTTTGGGACGGGCAATCAGCCCCAGCATTTT. Residues: CASSRRDSFGTGNQPQHF.

The J gene is TRBJ2-7, the V gene TRBV15; 10 bases are a match to TRBD2. The ends lost 5 bases at V and 4 bases at J; junction bases unmatched: 8. CDR3 length: 15 amino acids. The germline gives CDR1 LNHNV, CDR2 YYDKDF (reference sequence). CDR3 residues: CATSERTSGSYEQYF. CDR3 DNA sequence: TGTGCCACCAGCGAAAGGACTAGCGGATCTTACGAGCAGTACTTC.

This chain connects TRBV24-1 to TRBJ2-3; 15 bases map to TRBD2. The CDR3 runs to 17 residues. Germline CDR1 and CDR2: KGHDR and SFDVKD. Losses at the gene ends were 10 bases for V and 0 bases for J; bases not matched to a gene: 7. This CDR3 is CATAGTSGGTSTDTQYF. CDR3 bases: TGTGCCACAGCCGGGACTAGCGGGGGGACTAGCACAGATACGCAGTATTTT.

This clone was recorded a few times. V usage is TRBV3-1 (or the pseudogene TRBV3-2) and J usage is TRBJ2-7, with TRBD2 matching 7 bases. The V and J ends lost 2 bases and 4 bases, in that order; junction bases with no gene match: 11. Germline-derived CDR1 and CDR2 are LGHDT and YNNKEL (reference sequence). CDR3 length equals 16 residues. The CDR3 spells CASSQPPASGRYEQYF. The CDR3 region has the DNA TGTGCCAGCAGCCAACCCCCGGCTAGCGGTAGATACGAGCAGTACTTC.

The V call is TRBV7-2, the J call TRBJ2-3, with TRBD1 matching over 7 bases. Trimming cost V 5 bases and J 2 bases; bases outside gene matches: 13. Germline assignment: CDR1 SGHTA and CDR2 FQGNSA. The CDR3 is made up of 17 amino acids. DNA for the CDR3: TGTGCCAGCAGCCTTCGGTCGGCAGGGGGAAACACAGATACGCAGTATTTT. It encodes CASSLRSAGGNTDTQYF. The full variable domain, completed using reference TRBV7-2 and TRBJ2-3, is GAGVSQSPSNKVTEKGKDVELRCDPISGHTALYWYRQSLGQGLEFLIYFQGNSAPDKSGLPSDRFSAERTGGSVSTLTIQRTQQEDSAVYLCASSLRSAGGNTDTQYFGPGTRLTVL.

The chain links TRBV18 to TRBJ2-2; no definite D call. V was pared by 1 base and J by 2 bases, with 8 bases between. CDR1 and CDR2 from the germline V gene are KGHSH and LQKENI. This CDR3 is built from 15 residues. The CDR3 DNA is TGTGCCAGCTCACCACAAGGAGTCAACACCGGGGAGCTGTTTTTT. Amino acid sequence: CASSPQGVNTGELFF. Variable domain in full (rest from reference TRBV18 and TRBJ2-2): NAGVMQNPRHLVRRRGQEARLRCSPMKGHSHVYWYRQLPEEGLKFMVYLQKENIIDESGMPKERFSAEFPKEGPSILRIQQVVRGDSAAYFCASSPQGVNTGELFFGEGSRLTVL.

The J gene is TRBJ1-1, the V gene TRBV18; D perhaps matches TRBD1 (6 bases). The CDR3 is 16 amino acids. CDR1 and CDR2 (germline): KGHSH, LQKENI. V lost 6 bases, J lost 0 bases, and 17 bases lay in between. CDR3 in amino acids: CASSHQKDRLNTEAFF. CDR3 DNA sequence: TGTGCCAGCTCTCACCAGAAAGACAGGCTGAACACTGAAGCTTTCTTT. The full variable domain, with the rest looked up from reference TRBV18 and TRBJ1-1, is NAGVMQNPRHLVRRRGQEARLRCSPMKGHSHVYWYRQLPEEGLKFMVYLQKENIIDESGMPKERFSAEFPKEGPSILRIQQVVRGDSAAYFCASSHQKDRLNTEAFFGQGTRLTVV.

The gene calls are TRBV13 and TRBJ2-7; D perhaps matches TRBD1 (7 bases). Germline V gene data show CDR1 as PRHDT and CDR2 as FYEKMQ (reference sequence). Trimming pared 3 bases from V and 2 bases from J, leaving 14 bases between. The CDR3 has 15 amino acids. The CDR3 loop reads CASSLQGGSTYEQYF. The CDR3 bases are TGTGCCAGCAGCTTGCAGGGGGGCTCCACCTACGAGCAGTACTTC.

The chain couples TRBV6-2 or TRBV6-3 to TRBJ2-3, with 16 bases matching TRBD2. The CDR3 extends over 21 amino acids. CDR1 and CDR2 from the germline V gene are MNHEY and SVGEGT. The J segment lost 4 bases and the V segment lost 2 bases, leaving 15 bases of the junction unmatched. The DNA of the CDR3 is TGTGCCAGCAGTTACGCTGCGACAGGGTTGGGACTAGCGGGGGGGTCAGATACGCAGTATTTT. As protein: CASSYAATGLGLAGGSDTQYF.

This chain connects TRBV29-1 to TRBJ1-1; tentative D call: TRBD1 (6 bases). Trimming left V 3 bases short and J 0 bases short, with 11 bases between. This CDR3 is 14 amino acids long. The germline V gene has CDR1 SQVTM and CDR2 ANQGSEA. CDR3 sequence: CSVDPTGLNTEAFF. The DNA of the CDR3 is TGCAGCGTTGATCCGACAGGATTGAACACTGAAGCTTTCTTT.

V is TRBV7-9 and J is TRBJ2-7; 7 nucleotides align to TRBD2. In germline, CDR1 is SEHNR, CDR2 FQNEAQ (reference sequence). The trim removed 7 bases at V and 4 bases at J, leaving 1 base unmatched. This CDR3 spans 11 amino acids. CDR3: CASTGGYEQYF. In nucleotides, the CDR3 is TGTGCCAGCACGGGAGGTTACGAGCAGTACTTC. The full variable domain, rest sourced from reference TRBV7-9 and TRBJ2-7, is DTGVSQNPRHKITKRGQNVTFRCDPISEHNRLYWYRQTLGQGPEFLTYFQNEAQLEKSRLLSDRFSAERPKGSFSTLEIQRTEQGDSAMYLCASTGGYEQYFGPGTRLTVT.

Concerning this clone itself: The sample contains more than one DNA sequence encoding this CDR3. V is TRBV19 and J is TRBJ2-7; D possibly corresponds to TRBD1 (6 bases). CDR3 length: 14 amino acids. V dropped 1 base and J dropped 4 bases, with 11 bases sitting between them. Germline loops: CDR1 LNHDA, CDR2 SQIVND (reference sequence). CDR3 nucleotides: TGTGCCAGTAGTATAGGAACAGGGTCGTACGAGCAGTACTTC. It specifies CASSIGTGSYEQYF.

This sequence joins TRBV5-1 and TRBJ1-2; 8 bases are a match to TRBD1. Germline V lookup: CDR1 SGHRS, CDR2 YFSETQ. This CDR3 spans 18 amino acids. Trimming removed 0 bases from V and 4 bases from J; junction bases left unmatched: 14. CDR3 loop: CASSLGFGQGGSGYGYTF. CDR3 DNA: TGCGCCAGCAGCTTGGGTTTTGGACAGGGAGGGTCGGGCTATGGCTACACCTTC.

The chain is built from TRBV6-2 or TRBV6-3 and TRBJ2-7, with 11 positions matching TRBD1. The germline V gene has CDR1 MNHEY and CDR2 SVGEGT. The CDR3 has 16 amino acids. With V trimmed by 4 bases and J by 6 bases, 11 bases remained unmatched. CDR3 DNA: TGTGCCAGCAGTTCCTCAATTGGACAGGGGGCGGCCGAGCAGTACTTC. This gives the protein CASSSSIGQGAAEQYF.

The CDR3 sequence is CASQPGAGQPLNIQYF. CDR3 DNA sequence: TGTGCCAGCCAACCCGGGGCGGGACAGCCTTTAAACATTCAGTACTTC. The genes are TRBV28 and TRBJ2-4; D might be TRBD1 (7 bases). V gave up 8 bases and J gave up 6 bases, with 23 bases separating them. Germline V gene sequence: CDR1 MDHEN, CDR2 SYDVKM. The CDR3 is 16 residues long.

This rearrangement joins TRBV18 to TRBJ2-7, with D possibly TRBD2 on 6 matching bases. Germline CDR1 and CDR2: KGHSH and LQKENI. V lost 6 bases and J lost 1, with 25 bases in between. The CDR3 loop spans 18 amino acids. Written as DNA, the CDR3 is TGTGCCAGCTCGGCGGGGTCCTGGCGGCAGCCCGTTTCCTACGAGCAGTACTTC. As protein: CASSAGSWRQPVSYEQYF. Full variable domain (rest looked up from reference TRBV18 and TRBJ2-7): NAGVMQNPRHLVRRRGQEARLRCSPMKGHSHVYWYRQLPEEGLKFMVYLQKENIIDESGMPKERFSAEFPKEGPSILRIQQVVRGDSAAYFCASSAGSWRQPVSYEQYFGPGTRLTVT.

This clone was counted a few times. This rearrangement joins TRBV9 to TRBJ1-2; D uncertain. This CDR3 comprises 17 residues. Germline lookup yields CDR1 SGDLS and CDR2 YYNGEE. Deletions cut 0 bases from V and 3 bases from J, with 18 bases between. As DNA, the CDR3 is TGTGCCAGCAGCGTAGAACACAACCCATACCCCCACTATGGCTACACCTTC. It codes for CASSVEHNPYPHYGYTF.

The chain has TRBV3-1 (or the pseudogene TRBV3-2) and TRBJ1-6, with TRBD1 identical over 10 bases. Germline V gene lookup returns CDR1 LGHDT and CDR2 YNNKEL (reference sequence). V was pared by 0 bases and J by 13 bases, with 9 bases of the junction left unmatched. The CDR3 length is 16 residues. CDR3 residues: CASSQEIGTGDFPLHF. CDR3 nucleotide sequence: TGTGCCAGCAGCCAAGAGATAGGGACAGGGGATTTTCCCCTCCACTTT.

V usage is TRBV6-2 or TRBV6-3 and J usage is TRBJ1-2, with no clear D. Germline V gene sequence: CDR1 MNHEY, CDR2 SVGEGT. V was pared by 6 bases and J by 4 bases, with 15 bases between. This CDR3 comprises 14 residues. CDR3 sequence reads: CASSQTHRTYGYTF. DNA of the CDR3: TGTGCCAGCAGCCAGACACACCGAACCTATGGCTACACCTTC.

This clone was observed a handful of times. V and J are TRBV10-3 and TRBJ1-5; TRBD1 matches at 9 bases. CDR3 length equals 15 residues. The V and J ends lost 6 bases and 7 bases, in that order; junction bases with no gene match: 10. Looked up from germline, CDR1 is ENHRY and CDR2 is SYGVKD. CDR3 residues: CAISPKQGAGQPQHF. In DNA form, the CDR3 reads TGTGCCATCAGCCCTAAACAGGGGGCCGGGCAGCCCCAGCATTTT.

This clone was counted only a few times. The rearrangement uses TRBV18 and TRBJ1-1, with TRBD1 matching 8 bases. The CDR3 is made up of 16 amino acids. Looked up from germline, CDR1 is KGHSH and CDR2 is LQKENI. After removal of 1 base from V and 2 bases from J, the junction contained 6 bases not matched to a gene. For the CDR3, the DNA is TGTGCCAGCTCACCACGGTTGGACAGGGCAAACACTGAAGCTTTCTTT. This codes for CASSPRLDRANTEAFF.

The chain combines TRBV15 with TRBJ1-1; TRBD1 aligns across 7 bases. Germline V gives CDR1 LNHNV, CDR2 YYDKDF (reference sequence). Trimming took 5 bases from V and 11 from J; bases not matched to a gene: 11. CDR3 size: 13 residues. CDR3 sequence reads: CATSSDRVSRAFF. CDR3 sequence (DNA): TGTGCCACCAGCTCAGACAGGGTCAGTCGGGCTTTCTTT.

This clone came up a few times. The DNA for the CDR3 is TGCGCCAGCAGTAGGGAGGGCGGAGTCACAGATACGCAGTATTTT. It specifies CASSREGGVTDTQYF. The J gene is TRBJ2-3, the V gene TRBV4-3; TRBD2 agrees at 7 bases. Germline V gene lookup returns CDR1 LGHNA and CDR2 YSLEER. Trimming removed 6 bases from V and 2 bases from J; junction bases left unmatched: 8. The CDR3 is made up of 15 amino acids.

The rearrangement uses TRBV25-1 and TRBJ2-7; unclear D gene. V lost 3 bases and J lost 9, with 21 bases in between. Germline CDR1 and CDR2: MGHDK and SYGVNS. This CDR3 is built from 15 residues. The CDR3: CASSDTNERIRGQYF. The CDR3 DNA follows: TGTGCCAGCAGTGATACCAACGAAAGGATACGAGGGCAGTACTTC.

The chain is built from TRBV19 and TRBJ1-2, with no clear D. Germline values: CDR1 LNHDA, CDR2 SQIVND (reference sequence). The CDR3 contains 14 residues. The ends were cut back, 1 base at V and 4 bases at J, with 10 bases in the middle. The CDR3 sequence: CASSIVVDFYGYTF. The CDR3 region has the DNA TGTGCCAGTAGTATAGTCGTGGACTTCTATGGCTACACCTTC.